This TCR beta chain is drawn from a study of T cell responses to AZD1222 COVID-19 vaccine. The study, taken as a whole, reports: At baseline, just 5 or 6 AZD1222 recipients tested seropositive. Vaccine-associated CD4 TCRs ranged over spike, dominating at 160-218 and 743-854. Females made up more of the donors, who were largely white British, and clonal diversity may have come out too low.

Analysis merged second doses at about 4 or about 12 weeks. The CDR3 has 16 amino acids. Germline CDR1 SEHNR, CDR2 FQNEAQ (reference sequence). V lost 0 bases and J 8 bases, leaving 17 bases between the germline ends. Repertoires were generated with immunoSEQ multiplex PCR, while TCRdb's copy carries only in-frame clones and drops some. Among 91,000 or so clones listed, 80% to 95% were seen once. As concerns this clone: Its specificity is not known.

The input for sequencing was peripheral blood, taken 28 days after the second AZD1222 dose. The receptor comes from an adult who received the AZD1222 COVID-19 vaccine. The J gene is TRBJ2-1, the V gene TRBV7-9, with D maybe TRBD1 (6 bases). The CDR3 here is CASSLALLGAFDEQFF. The CDR3 DNA follows: TGTGCCAGCAGCTTAGCGCTCTTGGGGGCCTTCGATGAGCAGTTCTTC.